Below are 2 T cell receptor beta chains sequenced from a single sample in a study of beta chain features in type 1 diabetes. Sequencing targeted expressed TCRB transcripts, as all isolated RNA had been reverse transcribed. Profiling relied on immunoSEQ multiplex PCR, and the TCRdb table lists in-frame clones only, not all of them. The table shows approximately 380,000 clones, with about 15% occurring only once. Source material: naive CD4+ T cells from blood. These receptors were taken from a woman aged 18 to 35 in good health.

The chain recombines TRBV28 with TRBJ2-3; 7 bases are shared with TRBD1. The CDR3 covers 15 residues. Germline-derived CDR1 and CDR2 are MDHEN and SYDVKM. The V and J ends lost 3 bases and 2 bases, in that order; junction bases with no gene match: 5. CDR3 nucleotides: TGTGCCAGCAGTTTCCAGGACAGGTTCACAGATACGCAGTATTTT. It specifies CASSFQDRFTDTQYF.

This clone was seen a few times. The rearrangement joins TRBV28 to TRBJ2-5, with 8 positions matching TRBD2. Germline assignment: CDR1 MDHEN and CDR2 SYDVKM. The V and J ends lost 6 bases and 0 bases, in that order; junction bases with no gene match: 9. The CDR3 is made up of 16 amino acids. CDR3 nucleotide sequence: TGTGCCAGCAGCTTCACTAGCGGAGGATACCAAGAGACCCAGTACTTC. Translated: CASSFTSGGYQETQYF.